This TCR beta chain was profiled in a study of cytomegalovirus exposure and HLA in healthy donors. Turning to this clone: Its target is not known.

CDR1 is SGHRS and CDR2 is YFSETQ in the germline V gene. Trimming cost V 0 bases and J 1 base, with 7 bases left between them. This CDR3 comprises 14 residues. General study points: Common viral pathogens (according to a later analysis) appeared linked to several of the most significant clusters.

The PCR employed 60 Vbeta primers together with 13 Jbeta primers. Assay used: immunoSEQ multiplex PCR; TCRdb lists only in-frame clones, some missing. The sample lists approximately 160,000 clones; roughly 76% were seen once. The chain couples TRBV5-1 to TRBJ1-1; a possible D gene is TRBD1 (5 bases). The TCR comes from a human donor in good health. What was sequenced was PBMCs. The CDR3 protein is CASSLEGQNTEAFF. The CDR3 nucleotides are TGCGCCAGCAGCTTGGAAGGACAGAACACTGAAGCTTTCTTT. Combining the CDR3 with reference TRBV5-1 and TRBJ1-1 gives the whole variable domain KAGVTQTPRYLIKTRGQQVTLSCSPISGHRSVSWYQQTPGQGLQFLFEYFSETQRNKGNFPGRFSGRQFSNSRSEMNVSTLELGDSALYLCASSLEGQNTEAFFGQGTRLTVV.